The 4 T cell receptor beta chains presented below share a single source sample, sequenced in a study of blood T cell repertoires in COVID-19. Sequenced by immunoSEQ multiplex PCR; TCRdb stores in-frame clones only, minus some. The top ten hold 2% to 2.5% of the sample, which has under 300,000 clones, around 89% seen once. Sequencing was carried out using peripheral blood. These receptors were taken from a woman aged 60-75 years with COVID-19, enrolled during active disease.

The V gene is TRBV10-3, the J gene TRBJ2-7, with 7 nucleotides matching TRBD1. Trimming cost V 0 bases and J 0 bases; bases outside gene matches: 5. Germline V gene data show CDR1 as ENHRY and CDR2 as SYGVKD. CDR3 size: 16 residues. CDR3 in DNA: TGTGCCATCAGTGAGTCGCAAGGACAGGTCTCCTACGAGCAGTACTTC. It is translated as CAISESQGQVSYEQYF.

The chain is built from TRBV6-2 or TRBV6-3 and TRBJ2-3; D perhaps matches TRBD2 (7 bases). Trimming stripped 3 bases from V and 4 bases from J, with 26 bases between. From germline, CDR1 is MNHEY and CDR2 SVGEGT. This CDR3 comprises 19 residues. In DNA, the CDR3 is TGTGCCAGCAGTTATCCCGGTTGGGGGGGCCGTTCCCCGGCAGATACGCAGTATTTT. Protein: CASSYPGWGGRSPADTQYF.

The chain couples TRBV6-5 to TRBJ1-2, with TRBD1 as a possible D gene (6 bases). Trimming took off 6 bases at V and 2 bases at J, with 10 bases between the two ends. This CDR3 has 13 residues. Germline V gives CDR1 MNHEY, CDR2 SVGAGI. The CDR3 is CASRLRGNYGYTF. The CDR3 region has the DNA TGTGCCAGCAGACTGAGGGGGAACTATGGCTACACCTTC.

The chain carries TRBV27 and TRBJ2-7; 10 bases line up with TRBD1. The CDR3 has 15 amino acids. Germline lookup yields CDR1 MNHEY and CDR2 SMNVEV (reference sequence). V was pared by 2 bases and J by 4 bases, with 5 bases of the junction left unmatched. The CDR3 nucleotides are TGTGCCAGCAGTTTAACGGGACAGGGGAAATACGAGCAGTACTTC. Translation: CASSLTGQGKYEQYF.